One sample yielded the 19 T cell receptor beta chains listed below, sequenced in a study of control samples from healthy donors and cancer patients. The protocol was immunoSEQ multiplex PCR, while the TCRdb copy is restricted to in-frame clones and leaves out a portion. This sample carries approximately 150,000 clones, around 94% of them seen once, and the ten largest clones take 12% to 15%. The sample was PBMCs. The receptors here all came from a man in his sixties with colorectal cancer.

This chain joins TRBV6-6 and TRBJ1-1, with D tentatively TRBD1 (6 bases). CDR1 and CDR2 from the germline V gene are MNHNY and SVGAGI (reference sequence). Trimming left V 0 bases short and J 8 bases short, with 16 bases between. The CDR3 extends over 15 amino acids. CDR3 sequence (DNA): TGTGCCAGCAGTTACTCGCGTAGTCGGGACATCGAAGCTTTCTTT. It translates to CASSYSRSRDIEAFF.

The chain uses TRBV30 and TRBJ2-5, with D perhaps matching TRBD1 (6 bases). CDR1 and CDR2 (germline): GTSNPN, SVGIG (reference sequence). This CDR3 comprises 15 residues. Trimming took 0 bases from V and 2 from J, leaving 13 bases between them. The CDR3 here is CAWSVWAGAQETQYF. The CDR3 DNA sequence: TGTGCCTGGAGTGTATGGGCAGGGGCGCAAGAGACCCAGTACTTC.

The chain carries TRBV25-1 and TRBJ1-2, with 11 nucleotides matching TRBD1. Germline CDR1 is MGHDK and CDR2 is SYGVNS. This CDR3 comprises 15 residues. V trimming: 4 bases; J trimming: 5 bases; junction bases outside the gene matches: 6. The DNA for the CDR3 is TGTGCCAGCAGTGTCGCCGGGACAGGGGGGTATGGCTACACCTTC. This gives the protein CASSVAGTGGYGYTF.

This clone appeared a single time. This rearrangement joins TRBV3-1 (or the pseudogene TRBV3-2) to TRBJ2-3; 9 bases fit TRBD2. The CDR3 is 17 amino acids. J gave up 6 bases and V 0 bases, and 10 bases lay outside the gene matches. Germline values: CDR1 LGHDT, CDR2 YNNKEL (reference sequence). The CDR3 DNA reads TGTGCCAGCAGCCAAGATCCGACTAGCGGACCCCTTGATACGCAGTATTTT. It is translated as CASSQDPTSGPLDTQYF.

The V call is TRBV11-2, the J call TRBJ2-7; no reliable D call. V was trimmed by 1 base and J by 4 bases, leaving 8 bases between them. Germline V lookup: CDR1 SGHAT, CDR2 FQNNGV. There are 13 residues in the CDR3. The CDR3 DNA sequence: TGTGCCAGCAGCTTAGGGGGAAGGTACGAGCAGTACTTC. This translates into CASSLGGRYEQYF.

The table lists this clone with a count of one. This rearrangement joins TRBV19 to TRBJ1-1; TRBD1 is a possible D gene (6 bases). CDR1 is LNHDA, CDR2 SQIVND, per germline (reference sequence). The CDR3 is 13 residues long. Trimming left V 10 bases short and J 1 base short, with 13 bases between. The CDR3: CATEDRTNTEAFF. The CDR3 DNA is TGTGCCACCGAGGACAGAACGAACACTGAAGCTTTCTTT.

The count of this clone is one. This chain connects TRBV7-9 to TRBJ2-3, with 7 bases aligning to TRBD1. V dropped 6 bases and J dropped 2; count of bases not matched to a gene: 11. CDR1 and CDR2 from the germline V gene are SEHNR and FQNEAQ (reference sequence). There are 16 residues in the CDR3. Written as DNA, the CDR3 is TGTGCCAGCAGAAACCCGACAGGGAAGGACACAGATACGCAGTATTTT. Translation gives CASRNPTGKDTDTQYF.

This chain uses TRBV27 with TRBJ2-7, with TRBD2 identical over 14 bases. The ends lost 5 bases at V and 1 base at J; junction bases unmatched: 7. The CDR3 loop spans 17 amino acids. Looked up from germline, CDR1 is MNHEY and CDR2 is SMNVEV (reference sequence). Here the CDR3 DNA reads TGTGCCAGCAGTCCCCGGACTAGCGGGGGGTTTTCCTACGAGCAGTACTTC. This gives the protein CASSPRTSGGFSYEQYF.

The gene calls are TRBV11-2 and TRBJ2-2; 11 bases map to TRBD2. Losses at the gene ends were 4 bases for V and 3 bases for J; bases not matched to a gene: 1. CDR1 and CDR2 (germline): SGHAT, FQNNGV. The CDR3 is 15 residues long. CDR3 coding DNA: TGTGCCAGCAGCTGGACTAGCGGGTACACCGGGGAGCTGTTTTTT. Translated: CASSWTSGYTGELFF.

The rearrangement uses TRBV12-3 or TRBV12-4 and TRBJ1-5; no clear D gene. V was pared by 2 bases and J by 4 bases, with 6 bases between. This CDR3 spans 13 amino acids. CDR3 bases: TGTGCCAGCAGTTTATTAGGAAATCAGCCCCAGCATTTT. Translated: CASSLLGNQPQHF.

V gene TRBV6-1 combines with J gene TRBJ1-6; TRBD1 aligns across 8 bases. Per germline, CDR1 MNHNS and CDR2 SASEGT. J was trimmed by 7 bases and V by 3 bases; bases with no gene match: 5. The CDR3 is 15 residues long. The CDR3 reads CASSDRTGRNSPLHF. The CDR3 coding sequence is TGTGCCAGCAGTGACCGGACAGGGCGAAATTCACCCCTCCACTTT.

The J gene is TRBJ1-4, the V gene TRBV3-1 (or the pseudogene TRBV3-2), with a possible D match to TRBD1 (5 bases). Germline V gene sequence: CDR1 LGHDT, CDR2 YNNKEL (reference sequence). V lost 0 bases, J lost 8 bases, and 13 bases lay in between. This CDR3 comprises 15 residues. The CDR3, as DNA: TGTGCCAGCAGCCAAGATGGGGCTGTTGGGGAAAAACTGTTTTTT. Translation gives CASSQDGAVGEKLFF.

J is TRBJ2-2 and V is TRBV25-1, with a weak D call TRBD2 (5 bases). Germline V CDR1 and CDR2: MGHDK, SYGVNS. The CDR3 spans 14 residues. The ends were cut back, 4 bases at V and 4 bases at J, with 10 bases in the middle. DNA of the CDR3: TGTGCCAGCAGTGTCCCCCTAGCCACCGGGGAGCTGTTTTTT. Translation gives CASSVPLATGELFF. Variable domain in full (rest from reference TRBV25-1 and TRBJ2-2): EADIYQTPRYLVIGTGKKITLECSQTMGHDKMYWYQQDPGMELHLIHYSYGVNSTEKGDLSSESTVSRIRTEHFPLTLESARPSHTSQYLCASSVPLATGELFFGEGSRLTVL.

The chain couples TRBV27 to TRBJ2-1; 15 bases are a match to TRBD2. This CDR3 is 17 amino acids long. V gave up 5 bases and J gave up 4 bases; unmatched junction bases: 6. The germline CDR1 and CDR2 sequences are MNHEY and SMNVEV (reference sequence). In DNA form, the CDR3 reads TGTGCCAGCAGTCCAGGGACTAGCGGGGGGAAATACAATGAGCAGTTCTTC. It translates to CASSPGTSGGKYNEQFF.

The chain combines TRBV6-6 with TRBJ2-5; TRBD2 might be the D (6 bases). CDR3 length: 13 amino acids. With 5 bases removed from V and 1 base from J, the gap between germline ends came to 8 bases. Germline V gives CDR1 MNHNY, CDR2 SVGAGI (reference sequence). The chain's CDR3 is CASSRRVQETQYF. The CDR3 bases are TGTGCCAGCAGTCGGAGGGTCCAAGAGACCCAGTACTTC.

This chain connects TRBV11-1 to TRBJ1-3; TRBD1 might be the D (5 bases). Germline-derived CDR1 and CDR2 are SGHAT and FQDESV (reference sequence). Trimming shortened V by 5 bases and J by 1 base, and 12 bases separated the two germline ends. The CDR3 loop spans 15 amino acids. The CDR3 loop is CASSLRGRSGNTIYF. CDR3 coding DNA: TGTGCCAGCAGCCTCCGGGGGAGATCTGGAAACACCATATATTTT.

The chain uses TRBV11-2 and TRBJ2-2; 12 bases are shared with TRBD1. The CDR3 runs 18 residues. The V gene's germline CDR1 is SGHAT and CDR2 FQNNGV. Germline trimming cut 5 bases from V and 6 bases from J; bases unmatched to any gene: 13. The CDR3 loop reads CASSTYRDRGRYPGELFF. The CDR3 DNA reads TGTGCCAGCAGCACCTACAGGGACAGGGGGCGTTATCCCGGGGAGCTGTTTTTT.

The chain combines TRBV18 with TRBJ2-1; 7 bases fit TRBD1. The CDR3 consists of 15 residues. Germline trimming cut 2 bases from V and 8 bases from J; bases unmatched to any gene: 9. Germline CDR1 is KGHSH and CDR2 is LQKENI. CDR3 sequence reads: CASSPFTSQGDEQFF. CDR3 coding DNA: TGTGCCAGCTCACCATTCACATCGCAGGGGGATGAGCAGTTCTTC. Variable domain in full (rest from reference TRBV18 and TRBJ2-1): NAGVMQNPRHLVRRRGQEARLRCSPMKGHSHVYWYRQLPEEGLKFMVYLQKENIIDESGMPKERFSAEFPKEGPSILRIQQVVRGDSAAYFCASSPFTSQGDEQFFGPGTRLTVL.

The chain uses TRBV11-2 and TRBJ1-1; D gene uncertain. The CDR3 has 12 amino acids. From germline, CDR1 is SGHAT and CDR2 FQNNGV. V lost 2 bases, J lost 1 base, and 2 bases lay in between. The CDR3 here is CASSLPNTEAFF. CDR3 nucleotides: TGTGCCAGCAGCTTACCGAACACTGAAGCTTTCTTT.